This T cell receptor beta chain appears in the sequencing data of a study of T cells in localized non-small cell lung cancer. Study outcomes and limitations: Prolonged overall survival went with higher T cell density in the blood. The greatest T cell clonality was found in uninvolved adjacent lung (higher than in tumor). Because researchers sequenced only one region of the tumor, heterogeneity is still possible.

On this clone itself: Its antigen is not known.

CDR1 and CDR2 (germline): SGHRS, YFSETQ. Trimming removed 5 bases from V and 8 bases from J; junction bases left unmatched: 14. The CDR3 contains 15 residues. Clones were sequenced by immunoSEQ multiplex PCR, and TCRdb holds only the in-frame ones, with some missing. The sample has roughly 2,000 clones; about 25% are singletons. The chain couples TRBV5-1 to TRBJ1-2, with 8 positions matching TRBD1. This clonotype was obtained from a woman aged 40 to 75 with stage I lung adenocarcinoma. This material consisted of lung tumor tissue, taken before any cancer treatment. The CDR3: CASRRDRTGIGGYTF. CDR3 bases: TGCGCCAGCAGGCGTGATCGGACAGGGATAGGGGGCTACACCTTC. The full variable domain, completed using reference TRBV5-1 and TRBJ1-2, is KAGVTQTPRYLIKTRGQQVTLSCSPISGHRSVSWYQQTPGQGLQFLFEYFSETQRNKGNFPGRFSGRQFSNSRSEMNVSTLELGDSALYLCASRRDRTGIGGYTFGSGTRLTVV.